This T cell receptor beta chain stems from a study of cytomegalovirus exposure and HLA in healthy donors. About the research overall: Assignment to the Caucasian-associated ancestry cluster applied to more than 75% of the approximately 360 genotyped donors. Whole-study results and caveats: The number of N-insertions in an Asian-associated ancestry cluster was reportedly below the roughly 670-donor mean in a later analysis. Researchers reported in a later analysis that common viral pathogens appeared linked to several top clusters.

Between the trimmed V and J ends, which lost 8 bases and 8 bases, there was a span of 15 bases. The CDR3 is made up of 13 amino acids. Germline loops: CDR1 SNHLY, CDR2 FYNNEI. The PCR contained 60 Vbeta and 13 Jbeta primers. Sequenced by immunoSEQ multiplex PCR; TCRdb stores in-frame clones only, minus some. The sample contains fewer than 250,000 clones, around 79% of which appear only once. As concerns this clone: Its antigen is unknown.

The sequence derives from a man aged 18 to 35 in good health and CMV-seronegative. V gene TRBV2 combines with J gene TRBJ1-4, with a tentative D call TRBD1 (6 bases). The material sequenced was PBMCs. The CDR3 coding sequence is TGTGCCAGCCTCCGGGACATAAACGAAAAACTGTTTTTT. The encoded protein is CASLRDINEKLFF.